Listed below are T cell receptor beta chains from one sample, sequenced in a study of early T cells in non-severe SARS-CoV-2 infection. TCRdb reprocessed the 5' RACE reads with MiXCR, giving one entry per CDR3 protein. The table includes roughly 100,000 distinct CDR3 sequences, 12% to 15% detected once. Specimen: whole blood. The receptors shown here come from an adult who was a healthcare worker with PCR-confirmed SARS-CoV-2 infection or an uninfected control (not recorded which). CDR3s include the opening cysteine and the closing phenylalanine or tryptophan. D genes are given only for firm matches. Part of the rows lack a size; the others show once, few, many or a class for expanded clones.

.,TRBD1,TRBV7-2,TRBJ1-4,CASSLTGAANEKLFF,TGTGCCAGCAGCTTAACAGGGGCAGCTAATGAAAAACTGTTTTTT
few,.,TRBV6-6,TRBJ2-7,CASRDQSYEQYF,TGTGCCAGCCGGGACCAGTCCTACGAGCAGTACTTC
few,TRBD2,TRBV11-2,TRBJ2-7,CASSFQTSYSYEQYF,TGTGCCAGCAGCTTCCAGACTAGCTACTCCTACGAGCAGTACTTC
.,.,TRBV25-1,TRBJ2-2,CASSEWTSTGELFF,TGTGCCAGCAGTGAATGGACGAGCACCGGGGAGCTGTTTTTT
many,.,TRBV27,TRBJ2-2,CASRRGETGELFF,TGTGCCAGCAGACGAGGGGAGACCGGGGAGCTGTTTTTT
many,.,TRBV20-1,TRBJ1-1,CSASGSRGDTEAFF,TGCAGTGCTAGCGGCAGCAGGGGTGACACTGAAGCTTTCTTT
few,.,TRBV9,TRBJ1-1,CASSVGPGENTEAFF,TGTGCCAGCAGCGTAGGGCCAGGAGAGAACACTGAAGCTTTCTTT
many,TRBD2,TRBV7-9,TRBJ2-3,CASSRGLAGVDTQYF,TGTGCCAGCAGCCGAGGACTAGCGGGGGTAGATACGCAGTATTTT
few,TRBD2,TRBV28,TRBJ2-3,CASSPGLNTDTQYF,TGTGCCAGCAGTCCGGGACTAAACACAGATACGCAGTATTTT
.,.,TRBV4-3,TRBJ2-5,CASSQSGQETQYF,TGCGCCAGCAGCCAAAGCGGCCAAGAGACCCAGTACTTC
.,.,TRBV6-1,TRBJ1-5,CASSVSGGQPQHF,TGTGCCAGCAGTGTCAGCGGGGGACAGCCCCAGCATTTT
.,.,TRBV28,TRBJ2-7,CASSWDAGYEQYF,TGTGCCAGCAGTTGGGACGCCGGCTACGAGCAGTACTTC
few,.,TRBV12-3/TRBV12-4,TRBJ1-5,CASSLSRGEKPQHF,TGTGCCAGCAGTTTATCGAGGGGAGAAAAGCCCCAGCATTTT
.,TRBD1,TRBV15,TRBJ2-7,CATRRTGLSYEQYF,TGTGCCACCAGAAGGACAGGGCTTTCCTACGAGCAGTACTTC
.,.,TRBV5-1,TRBJ1-5,CASSSDGNSNQPQHF,TGCGCCAGCAGCTCCGACGGTAATAGCAATCAGCCCCAGCATTTT
few,TRBD1,TRBV6-1,TRBJ1-6,CASSGQGGNSPLHF,TGTGCCAGCAGCGGACAGGGTGGTAATTCACCCCTCCACTTT
.,.,TRBV5-1,TRBJ2-1,CASSYRGDTYNEQFF,TGCGCCAGCAGTTACCGGGGGGACACCTACAATGAGCAGTTCTTC
few,.,TRBV20-1,TRBJ1-1,CSARSPREIRNTEAFF,TGCAGTGCTAGATCCCCTAGGGAGATTCGGAACACTGAAGCTTTCTTT
few,.,TRBV12-3/TRBV12-4,TRBJ1-4,CASTSRDEKLFF,TGTGCCAGCACCTCCCGAGATGAAAAACTGTTTTTT
few,.,TRBV11-1,TRBJ1-1,CASSLGRINTEAFF,TGTGCCAGCAGCTTAGGACGGATAAACACTGAAGCTTTCTTT
few,.,TRBV2,TRBJ2-3,CASSARGGKITDTQYF,TGTGCCAGCAGTGCGAGGGGGGGCAAAATAACAGATACGCAGTATTTT
few,TRBD1,TRBV5-4,TRBJ1-2,CASSPGQGLDGYTF,TGTGCCAGCAGCCCGGGACAGGGTTTGGATGGCTACACCTTC
.,.,TRBV7-9,TRBJ1-2,CASSLAAGNAGYTF,TGTGCCAGCAGCTTGGCAGCGGGCAATGCTGGCTACACCTTC
.,TRBD1,TRBV4-1,TRBJ2-3,CASSEDRVGRDTQYF,TGCGCCAGCAGTGAGGACAGGGTTGGGAGAGATACGCAGTATTTT